Listed below are T cell receptor beta chains from one sample, sequenced in a study of T cell responses to AZD1222 COVID-19 vaccine. The method was immunoSEQ multiplex PCR; TCRdb's version includes in-frame clones alone and lacks a portion of them. This table holds some 14,000 clones, 84% found once. The sample was peripheral blood, taken 28 days after the second AZD1222 dose. The receptor source for this set is an adult who received the AZD1222 COVID-19 vaccine. CDR3s include the opening cysteine and the closing phenylalanine or tryptophan. The D gene is left open where the match is weak. Rows give clone size only sometimes, using once, few, many, or a class for an expanded clone.

CDR3 protein: CASNTLDTQYF; D gene: .; V gene: TRBV6-5; J gene: TRBJ2-3; clone size: .
CDR3 protein: CASSRHRGLEKLFF; D gene: TRBD1; V gene: TRBV4-3; J gene: TRBJ1-4; clone size: .
CDR3 protein: CAIKTGTGGNTEAFF; D gene: TRBD1; V gene: TRBV10-3; J gene: TRBJ1-1; clone size: .
CDR3 protein: CSARANGGYTF; D gene: .; V gene: TRBV20-1; J gene: TRBJ1-2; clone size: .
CDR3 protein: CASSTKRTGAYGYTF; D gene: TRBD1; V gene: TRBV19; J gene: TRBJ1-2; clone size: .
CDR3 protein: CASRTTGGPLEFYNEQFF; D gene: TRBD1; V gene: TRBV19; J gene: TRBJ2-1; clone size: .
CDR3 protein: CASSELWLGYEQYF; D gene: .; V gene: TRBV6-1; J gene: TRBJ2-7; clone size: .
CDR3 protein: CASSYSDRWRAVAFF; D gene: .; V gene: TRBV6-5; J gene: TRBJ1-1; clone size: .
CDR3 protein: CAWSFGGGFTDTQYF; D gene: TRBD2; V gene: TRBV30; J gene: TRBJ2-3; clone size: .
CDR3 protein: CATSDPDRDTQYF; D gene: .; V gene: TRBV24-1; J gene: TRBJ2-3; clone size: .
CDR3 protein: CASSETGVYGYTF; D gene: TRBD1; V gene: TRBV6-1; J gene: TRBJ1-2; clone size: few
CDR3 protein: CASSQDAQGGTEAFF; D gene: TRBD1; V gene: TRBV4-1; J gene: TRBJ1-1; clone size: .
CDR3 protein: CASSQGTYYGYTF; D gene: .; V gene: TRBV3-1/TRBV3-2; J gene: TRBJ1-2; clone size: .
CDR3 protein: CASSSHRGGGGELFF; D gene: .; V gene: TRBV27; J gene: TRBJ2-2; clone size: .
CDR3 protein: CASSDTPTGGVYGYTF; D gene: TRBD1; V gene: TRBV6-4; J gene: TRBJ1-2; clone size: .
CDR3 protein: CASSHGGGREF; D gene: TRBD1; V gene: TRBV6-2/TRBV6-3; J gene: TRBJ1-5; clone size: .
CDR3 protein: CASSQMTTRSPYEQYF; D gene: .; V gene: TRBV4-1; J gene: TRBJ2-7; clone size: once
CDR3 protein: CASGPHAGNTIYF; D gene: .; V gene: TRBV12-5; J gene: TRBJ1-3; clone size: .
CDR3 protein: CASSQEDRGSYEQYF; D gene: TRBD1; V gene: TRBV4-3; J gene: TRBJ2-7; clone size: .
CDR3 protein: CASSQDGWSYGYTF; D gene: .; V gene: TRBV3-1/TRBV3-2; J gene: TRBJ1-2; clone size: .
CDR3 protein: CASSPRSRNSPLHF; D gene: .; V gene: TRBV6-5; J gene: TRBJ1-6; clone size: .
CDR3 protein: CASSPSPRDGYTF; D gene: .; V gene: TRBV18; J gene: TRBJ1-2; clone size: .
CDR3 protein: CASSRGLAGSTDTQYF; D gene: TRBD2; V gene: TRBV3-1/TRBV3-2; J gene: TRBJ2-3; clone size: .
CDR3 protein: CSVEWPRGGYYNEQFF; D gene: .; V gene: TRBV29-1; J gene: TRBJ2-1; clone size: .
CDR3 protein: CASSLTSGGAYEQYF; D gene: TRBD2; V gene: TRBV7-3; J gene: TRBJ2-7; clone size: .
CDR3 protein: CASSFLEFEQYF; D gene: .; V gene: TRBV28; J gene: TRBJ2-7; clone size: once
CDR3 protein: CASSSRLGHEQYF; D gene: .; V gene: TRBV27; J gene: TRBJ2-7; clone size: .
CDR3 protein: CASSLGASGSYEQYF; D gene: TRBD2; V gene: TRBV7-3; J gene: TRBJ2-7; clone size: few
CDR3 protein: CASSRTSGGVLTGELFF; D gene: TRBD2; V gene: TRBV7-8; J gene: TRBJ2-2; clone size: .
CDR3 protein: CASSLGQGGKNTEAFF; D gene: TRBD1; V gene: TRBV18; J gene: TRBJ1-1; clone size: .
CDR3 protein: CASSENPRRGAFF; D gene: .; V gene: TRBV6-1; J gene: TRBJ1-1; clone size: .
CDR3 protein: CASSLAGSINEQFF; D gene: .; V gene: TRBV28; J gene: TRBJ2-1; clone size: few
CDR3 protein: CASSWGDRDTGELFF; D gene: .; V gene: TRBV6-5; J gene: TRBJ2-2; clone size: .
CDR3 protein: CASSLEQDSYNSPLHF; D gene: .; V gene: TRBV5-5; J gene: TRBJ1-6; clone size: .
CDR3 protein: CSVEGLRDANYNEQFF; D gene: .; V gene: TRBV29-1; J gene: TRBJ2-1; clone size: hyperexpanded
CDR3 protein: CASSIGLAGGDEQFF; D gene: TRBD2; V gene: TRBV9; J gene: TRBJ2-1; clone size: .
CDR3 protein: CASSYSNQGTGEVNTEAFF; D gene: TRBD1; V gene: TRBV6-2/TRBV6-3; J gene: TRBJ1-1; clone size: medium-sized